One and the same sample provided the 31 T cell receptor beta chains below, sequenced in a study of blood T cell repertoires in COVID-19. TCRdb's table, derived via immunoSEQ multiplex PCR, lists solely in-frame clones and lacks some. The repertoire holds 300,000 to 400,000 clones, with 65% to 90% as singletons. The specimen was PBMCs or T cells enriched from blood (not recorded which). These receptors were obtained from a woman in her 40s with acute COVID-19.

This clone turned up a few times. The rearrangement joins TRBV28 to TRBJ1-2; D might be TRBD1 (5 bases). CDR1 and CDR2 from the germline V gene are MDHEN and SYDVKM. The CDR3 consists of 14 residues. The V end was cut by 5 bases, the J end by 2 bases, with 12 bases between. The CDR3 coding sequence is TGTGCCAGCAGTCTAGTCAGGGTAAACTATGGCTACACCTTC. It translates to CASSLVRVNYGYTF.

CDR3 region: CASSTTGVKETQYF. The CDR3 DNA follows: TGTGCCAGTAGTACGACAGGGGTAAAGGAGACCCAGTACTTC. The chain employs TRBV19 and TRBJ2-5, with 8 bases identical to TRBD1. Germline loops: CDR1 LNHDA, CDR2 SQIVND (reference sequence). V lost 4 bases and J lost 5; bases outside the gene matches: 6. CDR3 length: 14 amino acids.

Concerning this clone itself: This specimen includes other DNA sequences encoding the same CDR3. As DNA, the CDR3 is TGTGCCAGCAGTAGGGGGGGGGAGACCCAGTACTTC. Amino acid sequence: CASSRGGETQYF. The genes are TRBV6-5 and TRBJ2-5; possibly TRBD2 for D (7 bases). Trimming cost V 5 bases and J 5 bases, with 9 bases left between them. CDR3 size: 12 residues. Germline CDR1 and CDR2: MNHEY and SVGAGI.

With respect to this clone: Other DNA variants within this sample encode the same CDR3. CDR3 loop: CASSPDSNYGYTF. The CDR3, as DNA: TGTGCCAGCAGCCCCGACAGTAACTATGGCTACACCTTC. The chain combines TRBV5-4 with TRBJ1-2, with a tentative D call TRBD1 (5 bases). This CDR3 spans 13 amino acids. V lost 4 bases, J lost 1 base, and 8 bases lay in between. Per the germline V gene, CDR1 is SGHNT and CDR2 is YYREEE (reference sequence).

The chain recombines TRBV11-2 with TRBJ1-2; perhaps TRBD1 as D (6 bases). The germline gives CDR1 SGHAT, CDR2 FQNNGV. Between the trimmed V and J ends, which lost 0 bases and 0 bases, there was a span of 14 bases. CDR3 length: 17 amino acids. CDR3 region: CASSLEPGARTNYGYTF. The DNA for the CDR3 is TGTGCCAGCAGCTTAGAGCCAGGGGCTAGGACTAACTATGGCTACACCTTC. Looking up the rest from reference TRBV11-2 and TRBJ1-2 gives the full variable domain: EAGVAQSPRYKIIEKRQSVAFWCNPISGHATLYWYQQILGQGPKLLIQFQNNGVVDDSQLPKDRFSAERLKGVDSTLKIQPAKLEDSAVYLCASSLEPGARTNYGYTFGSGTRLTVV.

The rearrangement links TRBV2 to TRBJ2-1; 8 nucleotides match TRBD1. Losses at the gene ends were 0 bases for V and 2 bases for J; bases not matched to a gene: 0. Looked up from germline, CDR1 is SNHLY and CDR2 is FYNNEI. The CDR3 loop spans 15 amino acids. The CDR3 bases are TGTGCCAGCAGTGAAGCACAGGGGGCCTACAATGAGCAGTTCTTC. It yields the protein CASSEAQGAYNEQFF.

The chain carries TRBV3-1 (or the pseudogene TRBV3-2) and TRBJ2-5, with TRBD2 identical over 11 bases. The CDR3 runs to 20 residues. CDR1 is LGHDT and CDR2 is YNNKEL in the germline V gene (reference sequence). V was pared by 2 bases and J by 9 bases, with 23 bases of the junction left unmatched. CDR3 coding DNA: TGTGCCAGCAGCCAACGGGCTAGCGGGGGGTCGGAGGGTTACAAGAGAGCCCAGTACTTC. Residues: CASSQRASGGSEGYKRAQYF.

The chain couples TRBV5-4 to TRBJ1-4; possible D gene TRBD1, 5 bases. CDR1 SGHNT and CDR2 YYREEE come from the germline V gene (reference sequence). V lost 4 bases and J 8 bases, leaving 9 bases between the germline ends. There are 12 residues in the CDR3. Here the CDR3 reads CASSRGGEKLFF. The CDR3 DNA reads TGTGCCAGCAGCAGGGGTGGGGAAAAACTGTTTTTT.

V gene TRBV10-1 combines with J gene TRBJ1-1; 7 bases agree with TRBD1. V lost 6 bases, J lost 1 base, and 5 bases stayed unmatched. In germline, CDR1 is WNHNN, CDR2 SYGVQD (reference sequence). This CDR3 region has 14 residues. The CDR3 region has the DNA TGCGCCAGCAGGGGGACAGAAGGGAACACTGAAGCTTTCTTT. This codes for CASRGTEGNTEAFF.

The chain combines TRBV3-1 (or the pseudogene TRBV3-2) with TRBJ1-2; TRBD1 matches at 8 bases. There are 15 residues in the CDR3. The germline V gene has CDR1 LGHDT and CDR2 YNNKEL (reference sequence). Losses at the gene ends were 4 bases for V and 4 bases for J; bases not matched to a gene: 8. The chain's CDR3 is CASSPNLGQAYGYTF. CDR3 in DNA: TGTGCCAGCAGCCCGAACCTGGGACAGGCCTATGGCTACACCTTC.

The genes are TRBV27 and TRBJ2-1, with 11 bases that match TRBD2. Germline CDR1 reads MNHEY; CDR2 reads SMNVEV (reference sequence). V dropped 5 bases and J dropped 9; count of bases not matched to a gene: 6. The CDR3 is made up of 14 amino acids. CDR3 sequence (DNA): TGTGCCAGCAGTCCACCGACTAGCGGGATTGAGCAGTTCTTC. Translating gives CASSPPTSGIEQFF.

The table lists this clone with a few counts. The V and J genes are TRBV29-1 and TRBJ1-5, with 7 positions matching TRBD1. Per the germline V gene, CDR1 is SQVTM and CDR2 is ANQGSEA. Trimming at V came to 4 bases and at J to 2 bases, leaving 2 bases not matched to a gene. This CDR3 has 13 residues. In nucleotides, the CDR3 is TGCAGCGTTGGGGGGACAGGCAATCAGCCCCAGCATTTT. This gives the protein CSVGGTGNQPQHF.

The rearrangement links TRBV7-2 to TRBJ1-5, with D tentatively TRBD1 (5 bases). The ends were cut back, 2 bases at V and 4 bases at J, with 9 bases in the middle. Looked up from germline, CDR1 is SGHTA and CDR2 is FQGNSA. The CDR3 sequence is 14 residues long. CDR3: CASSLSGGNQPQHF. The CDR3 region has the DNA TGTGCCAGCAGCTTAAGCGGGGGTAATCAGCCCCAGCATTTT. Filled out from reference TRBV7-2 and TRBJ1-5, the complete variable domain reads GAGVSQSPSNKVTEKGKDVELRCDPISGHTALYWYRQSLGQGLEFLIYFQGNSAPDKSGLPSDRFSAERTGGSVSTLTIQRTQQEDSAVYLCASSLSGGNQPQHFGDGTRLSIL.

The chain uses TRBV5-4 and TRBJ2-1, with 9 bases matching TRBD1. The CDR3 spans 13 residues. After removal of 1 base from V and 12 bases from J, the junction contained 5 bases not matched to a gene. Germline assignment: CDR1 SGHNT and CDR2 YYREEE (reference sequence). The CDR3 loop is CASSLTGGQGQFF. CDR3 in DNA: TGTGCCAGCAGCTTGACAGGGGGCCAAGGGCAGTTCTTC.

The rearrangement links TRBV29-1 to TRBJ2-2; D unresolved. CDR3 size: 13 residues. V lost 3 bases, J lost 2 bases, and 7 bases lay in between. CDR1 is SQVTM and CDR2 is ANQGSEA in the germline V gene. In DNA form, the CDR3 reads TGCAGCGTTGATTCGTCTAACACCGGGGAGCTGTTTTTT. This encodes CSVDSSNTGELFF.

This clone appeared a few times. V and J are TRBV19 and TRBJ1-5, with a possible D match to TRBD1 (5 bases). This CDR3 is 17 amino acids long. Germline lookup yields CDR1 LNHDA and CDR2 SQIVND (reference sequence). V gave up 2 bases and J gave up 0 bases, with 14 bases separating them. In DNA, the CDR3 is TGTGCCAGTAGTATATACTTCCGGGGGTCTAGCAATCAGCCCCAGCATTTT. This codes for CASSIYFRGSSNQPQHF.

The chain is built from TRBV15 and TRBJ1-2; TRBD1 agrees at 7 bases. Looked up from germline, CDR1 is LNHNV and CDR2 is YYDKDF (reference sequence). J gave up 1 base and V 0 bases, and 2 bases lay outside the gene matches. The CDR3 is 15 residues long. CDR3 nucleotides: TGTGCCACCAGCAGAGACAGGGGGTTTAACTATGGCTACACCTTC. Its translation: CATSRDRGFNYGYTF. The full variable domain, its missing parts supplied by reference TRBV15 and TRBJ1-2, is DAMVIQNPRYQVTQFGKPVTLSCSQTLNHNVMYWYQQKSSQAPKLLFHYYDKDFNNEADTPDNFQSRRPNTSFCFLDIRSPGLGDTAMYLCATSRDRGFNYGYTFGSGTRLTVV.

This clone was seen just once. The V call is TRBV7-2, the J call TRBJ1-5; 7 nucleotides match TRBD1. CDR3 length: 14 residues. From germline, CDR1 is SGHTA and CDR2 FQGNSA. V lost 5 bases and J lost 4; bases outside the gene matches: 5. CDR3 bases: TGTGCCAGCAGCCTGGGGACAGTTAATCAGCCCCAGCATTTT. It is translated as CASSLGTVNQPQHF.

A single count supports this clone. This same CDR3 is encoded by further DNA sequences in the sample. The chain recombines TRBV4-3 with TRBJ1-5, with 9 bases aligning to TRBD1. CDR1 LGHNA and CDR2 YSLEER come from the germline V gene. The CDR3 length is 15 residues. V lost 1 base to trimming and J lost 2 bases; unmatched junction nucleotides: 0. The CDR3 DNA follows: TGCGCCAGCAGCCAAGGGACAGGGGGCAATCAGCCCCAGCATTTT. This gives the protein CASSQGTGGNQPQHF.

The J gene is TRBJ2-7, the V gene TRBV4-3; D not certain. This CDR3 spans 13 amino acids. The germline V gene has CDR1 LGHNA and CDR2 YSLEER. The V gene lost 2 bases and the J gene lost 7 bases, with 12 bases spanning the gap. CDR3 DNA: TGCGCCAGCAGCCAAAGAAAGGTCGGGGAGCAGTACTTC. Translating gives CASSQRKVGEQYF.

The chain links TRBV7-2 to TRBJ1-6; the D gene is possibly TRBD1 (5 bases). This CDR3 spans 17 amino acids. Looked up from germline, CDR1 is SGHTA and CDR2 is FQGNSA. V dropped 2 bases and J dropped 7 bases, with 18 bases sitting between them. The CDR3 here is CASSLFVIGVGNSPLHF. As DNA, the CDR3 is TGTGCCAGCAGCTTATTTGTGATAGGGGTCGGAAATTCACCCCTCCACTTT.

The chain uses TRBV5-4 and TRBJ1-3; 7 bases map to TRBD1. With 0 bases clipped from V and 2 bases from J, the junction kept 2 bases outside the gene matches. This CDR3 has 15 residues. In germline, CDR1 is SGHNT, CDR2 YYREEE (reference sequence). This CDR3 is CASSLGTGAGNTIYF. CDR3 bases: TGTGCCAGCAGCTTGGGCACAGGGGCTGGAAACACCATATATTTT.

The chain combines TRBV3-1 (or the pseudogene TRBV3-2) with TRBJ2-1; 7 bases are shared with TRBD2. Germline CDR1 LGHDT, CDR2 YNNKEL (reference sequence). V lost 4 bases and J lost 4; bases outside the gene matches: 7. This CDR3 spans 15 amino acids. This CDR3 reads CASSLGGSFYNEQFF. The CDR3 DNA sequence: TGTGCCAGCAGCCTTGGCGGGAGCTTTTACAATGAGCAGTTCTTC.

In this sample, this clone turned up a few times. The V call is TRBV4-3, the J call TRBJ1-3, with 9 bases aligning to TRBD1. Per germline, CDR1 LGHNA and CDR2 YSLEER. The CDR3 is 17 residues long. Trimming cost V 3 bases and J 4 bases; bases outside gene matches: 10. CDR3 DNA: TGCGCCAGCAGCCATGATACCGGGACAGGGCGGGGAAACACCATATATTTT. It encodes CASSHDTGTGRGNTIYF.

This clone occurred once. The V gene is TRBV4-1, the J gene TRBJ2-1; 8 bases agree with TRBD2. Germline V lookup: CDR1 MGHRA, CDR2 YSYEKL. The CDR3 spans 16 residues. Trimming cost V 6 bases and J 6 bases; bases outside gene matches: 13. The CDR3 DNA reads TGCGCCAGCAGACTAACCTTAGCGGGAAGATTCAATGAGCAGTTCTTC. This encodes CASRLTLAGRFNEQFF.

The chain's CDR3 is CASSQFRQGSLANYGYTF. The DNA for the CDR3 is TGCGCCAGCAGTCAATTTCGACAGGGGAGTTTGGCTAACTATGGCTACACCTTC. The V and J genes are TRBV23-1 and TRBJ1-2; TRBD1 matches at 8 bases. TRBV23-1 is sorted into the ORF group, with uncertain function. This CDR3 is 18 amino acids long. Trimming took 1 base from V and 0 from J; bases not matched to a gene: 10.

The V gene is TRBV7-2, the J gene TRBJ1-1; the D gene is possibly TRBD1 (6 bases). Per germline, CDR1 SGHTA and CDR2 FQGNSA. The CDR3 has 13 residues. Trimming pared 9 bases from V and 1 base from J, leaving 12 bases between. The CDR3 DNA is TGTGCCAGTAAAGGACAGACGAACACTGAAGCTTTCTTT. Its protein is CASKGQTNTEAFF.

The chain employs TRBV5-1 and TRBJ1-1; TRBD1 matches 9 bases. The trim removed 4 bases at V and 6 bases at J, leaving 10 bases unmatched. The CDR3 is made up of 15 amino acids. In germline, CDR1 is SGHRS, CDR2 YFSETQ. CDR3: CASSILPGQGSEAFF. In nucleotides, the CDR3 is TGCGCCAGCAGCATACTACCGGGACAGGGATCTGAAGCTTTCTTT. The full variable domain, its missing parts supplied by reference TRBV5-1 and TRBJ1-1, is KAGVTQTPRYLIKTRGQQVTLSCSPISGHRSVSWYQQTPGQGLQFLFEYFSETQRNKGNFPGRFSGRQFSNSRSEMNVSTLELGDSALYLCASSILPGQGSEAFFGQGTRLTVV.

This clone was detected once. The chain is built from TRBV27 and TRBJ2-4; tentatively, D is TRBD2 (7 bases). Germline loops: CDR1 MNHEY, CDR2 SMNVEV (reference sequence). The CDR3 has 13 residues. Trimming left V 5 bases short and J 7 bases short, with 12 bases between. The CDR3 coding sequence is TGTGCCAGCAGTGAAAGGGGGGGGAACATTCAGTACTTC. Translation gives CASSERGGNIQYF.

The chain has TRBV15 and TRBJ2-3, with D tentatively TRBD1 (6 bases). Trimming took off 5 bases at V and 8 bases at J, with 29 bases between the two ends. There are 18 residues in the CDR3. CDR1 is LNHNV and CDR2 is YYDKDF in the germline V gene (reference sequence). The CDR3 region has the DNA TGTGCCACCAGCCGAATCTACAGGGATTCCCCCCACACTCGTACGCAGTATTTT. As protein: CATSRIYRDSPHTRTQYF.

Notes on this clone: At one end the junction does not follow the germline gene, possibly because of a read error. This chain uses TRBV19 with TRBJ2-4; TRBD1 is a possible D gene (6 bases). The CDR3 sequence is 14 residues long. Per germline, CDR1 LNHDA and CDR2 SQIVND (reference sequence). This CDR3 is CCKGGGSVKNIQYF. DNA for the CDR3: TGCTGCAAGGGTGGGGGCTCTGTCAAAAACATTCAGTACTTC.